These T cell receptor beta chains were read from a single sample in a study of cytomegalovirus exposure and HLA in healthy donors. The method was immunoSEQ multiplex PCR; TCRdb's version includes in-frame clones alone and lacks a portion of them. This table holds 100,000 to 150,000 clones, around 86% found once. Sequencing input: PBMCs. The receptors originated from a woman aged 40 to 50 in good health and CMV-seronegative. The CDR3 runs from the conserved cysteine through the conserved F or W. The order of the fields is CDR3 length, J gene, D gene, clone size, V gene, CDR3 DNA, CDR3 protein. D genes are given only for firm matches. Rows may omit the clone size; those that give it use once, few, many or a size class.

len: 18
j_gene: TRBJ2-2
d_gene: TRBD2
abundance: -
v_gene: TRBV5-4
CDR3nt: TGTGCCAGCAGCCAAAAAACCGGGACTAGCGGGAACACCGGGGAGCTGTTTTTT
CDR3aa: CASSQKTGTSGNTGELFF

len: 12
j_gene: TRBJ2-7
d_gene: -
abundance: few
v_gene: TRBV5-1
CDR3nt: TGCGCCAGCAGGAGTGAATCCTACGAGCAGTACTTC
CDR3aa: CASRSESYEQYF

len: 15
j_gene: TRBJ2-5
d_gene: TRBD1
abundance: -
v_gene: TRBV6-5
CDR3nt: TGTGCCAGCAGGCGAGGGACAGGTTACCAAGAGACCCAGTACTTC
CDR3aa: CASRRGTGYQETQYF

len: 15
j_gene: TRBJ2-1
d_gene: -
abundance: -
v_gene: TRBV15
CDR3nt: TGTGCCACCAGCCCAACTAGTTTGGGCTACAATGAGCAGTTCTTC
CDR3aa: CATSPTSLGYNEQFF

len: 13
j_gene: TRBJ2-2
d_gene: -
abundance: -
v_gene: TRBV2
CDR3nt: TGTGCCAGCCATACGGGAGACACCGGGGAGCTGTTTTTT
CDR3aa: CASHTGDTGELFF

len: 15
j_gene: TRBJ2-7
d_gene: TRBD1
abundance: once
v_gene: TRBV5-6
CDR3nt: TGTGCCAGCAGCCTGGTGGGACAGGGCTCCTACGAGCAGTACTTC
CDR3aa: CASSLVGQGSYEQYF

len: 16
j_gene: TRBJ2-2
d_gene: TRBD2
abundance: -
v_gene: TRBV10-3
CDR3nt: TGTGCCATCAGGGGGCCCTTAGCGGGTGCGGACGGGGAGCTGTTTTTT
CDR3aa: CAIRGPLAGADGELFF

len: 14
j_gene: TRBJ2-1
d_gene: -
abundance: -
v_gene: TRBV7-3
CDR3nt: TGTGCCAGCAGCCCCGGACAGACCTACAATGAGCAGTTCTTC
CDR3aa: CASSPGQTYNEQFF

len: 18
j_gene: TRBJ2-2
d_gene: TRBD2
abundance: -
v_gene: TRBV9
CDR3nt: TGTGCCAGCAGCGTAGGGCTAGCGGGGGGATGGAACACCGGGGAGCTGTTTTTT
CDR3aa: CASSVGLAGGWNTGELFF

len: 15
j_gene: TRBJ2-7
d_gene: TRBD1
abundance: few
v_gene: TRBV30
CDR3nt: TGTGCCTGGAGGAGGACAGGGGGCGCAGGAAACGAGCAGTACTTC
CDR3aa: CAWRRTGGAGNEQYF

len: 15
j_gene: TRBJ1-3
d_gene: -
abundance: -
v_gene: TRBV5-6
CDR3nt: TGTGCCAGCAGCTTGGGGGCAGGGTCTGGAAACACCATATATTTT
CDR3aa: CASSLGAGSGNTIYF

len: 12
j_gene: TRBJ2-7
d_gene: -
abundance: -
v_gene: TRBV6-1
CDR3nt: TGTGCCAGCGCGAACTCCGGCTACGAGCAGTACTTC
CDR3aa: CASANSGYEQYF

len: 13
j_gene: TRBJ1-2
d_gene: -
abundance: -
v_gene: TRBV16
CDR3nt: TGTGCCAGCAGCCAATTAGGCCAGGGGTATAACACCTTC
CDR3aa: CASSQLGQGYNTF

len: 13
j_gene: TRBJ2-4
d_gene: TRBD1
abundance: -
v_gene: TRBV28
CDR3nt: TGTGCCAGCAGTCAGGGGGCGCCGAACATTCAGTACTTC
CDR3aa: CASSQGAPNIQYF

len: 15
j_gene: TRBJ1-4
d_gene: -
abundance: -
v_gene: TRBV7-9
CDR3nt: TGTGCCAGCAGCTTACCAGGGGCAACTAATGAAAAACTGTTTTTT
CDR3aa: CASSLPGATNEKLFF